This T cell receptor beta chain originates from a study of beta chain features in type 1 diabetes. Study overall: Healthy donors and patients had similar age, gender and cell yields. Study observations and caveats: Fewer insertions but more deletions were seen at VDJ junctions in type 1 diabetes patients.

This clone showed up just a few times. Antigen: not known. Isolated RNA was reverse transcribed in full, so expressed TCRB transcripts were sequenced. The assay was immunoSEQ multiplex PCR, and TCRdb's table has in-frame clones only and misses some. Counted here are fewer than 900,000 clones, roughly 15% occurring once; the ten biggest clones make up around 0.02%. Germline CDR1 is SGHTA and CDR2 is FQGNSA. This CDR3 region has 15 residues. Between the trimmed V and J ends, which lost 2 bases and 4 bases, there was a span of 11 bases. The rearrangement uses TRBV7-2 and TRBJ2-2, with D hard to call. This receptor was obtained from a woman under 30 in good health. Input material: naive CD4+ T cells from blood. CDR3 bases: TGTGCCAGCAGCTTAATGGGCGGAGCCACCGGGGAGCTGTTTTTT. Protein product: CASSLMGGATGELFF.